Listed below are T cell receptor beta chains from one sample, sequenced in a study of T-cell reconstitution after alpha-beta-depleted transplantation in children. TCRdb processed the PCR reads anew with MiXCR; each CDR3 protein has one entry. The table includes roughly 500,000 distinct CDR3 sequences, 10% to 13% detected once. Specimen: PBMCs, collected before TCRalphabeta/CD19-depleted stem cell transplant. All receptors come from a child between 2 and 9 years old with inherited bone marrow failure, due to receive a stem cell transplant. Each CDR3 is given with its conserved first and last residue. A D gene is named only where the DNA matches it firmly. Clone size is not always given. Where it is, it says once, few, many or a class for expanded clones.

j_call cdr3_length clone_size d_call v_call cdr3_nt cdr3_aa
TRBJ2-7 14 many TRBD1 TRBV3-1 TGTGCCAGCAGGATAAGACAGGGGGCTTACGAGCAGTACTTC CASRIRQGAYEQYF
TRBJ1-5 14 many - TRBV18 TGTGCCAGCTCACCGGACAATAGCAATCAGCCCCAGCATTTT CASSPDNSNQPQHF
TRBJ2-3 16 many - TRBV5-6 TGTGCCAGCAGCACGTATGGGCGGCACGGGACAGATACGCAGTATTTT CASSTYGRHGTDTQYF
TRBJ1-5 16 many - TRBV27 TGTGCCAGCAGTTTATTTTCGGTCTCTGGCAATCAGCCCCAGCATTTT CASSLFSVSGNQPQHF
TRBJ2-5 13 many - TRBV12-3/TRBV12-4 TGTGCCAGCAGTGCGACTTACCAAGAGACCCAGTACTTC CASSATYQETQYF
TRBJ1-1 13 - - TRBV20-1 TGCAGTGCCTACCACGGGTTCTTAACTGAAGCTTTCTTT CSAYHGFLTEAFF
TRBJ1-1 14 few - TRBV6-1 TGTGCCAGCAGCCGTTCCCCGGGCCCCGGAAAAGCTTTCTTT CASSRSPGPGKAFF
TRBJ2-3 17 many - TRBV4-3 TGCGCCAGCAGCCTAAGAGGGCTGGAGGGCCGGGCAGATACGCAGTATTTT CASSLRGLEGRADTQYF
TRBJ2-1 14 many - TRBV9 TGTGCCAGCAGCGTTCAGGGCTCCTACAATGAGCAGTTCTTC CASSVQGSYNEQFF
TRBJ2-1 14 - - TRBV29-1 TGCAGCGTTGAGGTCAGTAGCGTCGTTTATGAGCAGTTCTTC CSVEVSSVVYEQFF
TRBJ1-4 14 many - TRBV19 TGTGCCAGCAGCGGGATCTTCACTAATGAAAAACTGTTTTTT CASSGIFTNEKLFF
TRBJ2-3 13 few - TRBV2 TGTGCCAGCAGTGAAGCCTTCACAGATACGCAGTATTTT CASSEAFTDTQYF
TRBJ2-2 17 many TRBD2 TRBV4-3 TGCGCCAGCAGCCAAGATCCCCCGGGACTACGTGCGGGGGAGCTGTTTTTT CASSQDPPGLRAGELFF
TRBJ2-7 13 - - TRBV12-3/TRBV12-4 TGTGCCAGCAGTTTGCAACAGTTGGGCGAGCAGTACTTC CASSLQQLGEQYF
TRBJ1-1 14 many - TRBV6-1 TGTGCCAGCAGTGTTGGGCCCGCGAACACTGAAGCTTTCTTT CASSVGPANTEAFF
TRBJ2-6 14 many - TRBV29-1 TGCAGCGTTAAACAGGGCAACGGGGCCAACGTCCTGACTTTC CSVKQGNGANVLTF
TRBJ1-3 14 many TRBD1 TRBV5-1 TGCGCCAGCAGCGCCACAGGGGGAGGAAACACCATATATTTT CASSATGGGNTIYF
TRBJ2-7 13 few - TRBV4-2 TGTGCCAGCAGCCAGGGAACTAAGTACGAGCAGTACTTC CASSQGTKYEQYF
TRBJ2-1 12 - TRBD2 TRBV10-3 TGTGCCGTCAGTGAGTCACGAGCGGGAGGATTCTTC CAVSESRAGGFF
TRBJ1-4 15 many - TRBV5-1 TGCGCCAGCAGCTTGGTTGCCCGGCCCGATGAAAAACTGTTTTTT CASSLVARPDEKLFF
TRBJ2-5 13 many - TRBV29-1 TGCAGCGTTGAGGACCCACACCCAGAGACCCAGTACTTC CSVEDPHPETQYF
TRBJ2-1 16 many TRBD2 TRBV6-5 TGTGCCAGCAGTTACTCGATAGCGGGAGGGCCCGATGAGCAGTTCTTC CASSYSIAGGPDEQFF
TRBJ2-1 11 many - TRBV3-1 TGTGCCAGCAGCCAAGGTGTTGAGCAGTTCTTC CASSQGVEQFF
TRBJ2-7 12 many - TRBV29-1 TGCAGCGTTGGTTTTTCGGTGGTCGAGCAGTACTTC CSVGFSVVEQYF
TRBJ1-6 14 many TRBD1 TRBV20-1 TGCAGTGCTAGAGGAGGGGGCCCAGATTCACCCCTCCACTTT CSARGGGPDSPLHF
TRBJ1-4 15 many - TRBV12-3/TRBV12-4 TGTGCCAGCAGTCCTAACAGGCGGCAGAATGAAAAACTGTTTTTT CASSPNRRQNEKLFF
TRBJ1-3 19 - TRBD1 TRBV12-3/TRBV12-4 TGTGCCATCTGTTTAGCGGGTTTCAGGGGGATCGTCTCTGGAAACACCACATATTTT CAICLAGFRGIVSGNTTYF
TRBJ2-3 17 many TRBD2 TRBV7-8 TGTGCCAGCAGCTTAGGTGGGCTAGCGGGGGGCACAGATACGCAGTATTTT CASSLGGLAGGTDTQYF
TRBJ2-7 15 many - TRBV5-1 TGCGCCAGCAGCTTGGGTCGACTAGAGGCCTACGAGCAGTACTTC CASSLGRLEAYEQYF
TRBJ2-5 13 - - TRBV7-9 TGTGCCAGCAGCTTAGCGCTAGCAGAGACCCAGTACTTC CASSLALAETQYF